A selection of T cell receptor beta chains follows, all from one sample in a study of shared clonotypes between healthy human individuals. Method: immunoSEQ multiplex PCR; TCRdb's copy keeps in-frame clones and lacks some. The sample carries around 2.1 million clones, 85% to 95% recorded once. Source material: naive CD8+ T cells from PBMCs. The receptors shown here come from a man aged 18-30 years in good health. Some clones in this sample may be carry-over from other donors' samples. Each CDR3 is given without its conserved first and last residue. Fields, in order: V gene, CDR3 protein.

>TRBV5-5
ASSLTASGSYTGELF
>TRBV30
AWSVLPSGANVLT
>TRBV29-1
SVKGVTGQTYYGYT
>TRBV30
AWSVGTDTQY
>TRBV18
ASSPGNTIY
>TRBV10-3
AISESRDSEAF
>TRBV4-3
ASSQGGNGYT
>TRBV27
ASSPSSGVRVVGYT
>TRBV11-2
ASSFGTTWEQY
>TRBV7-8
ASSLAGGALNEQY
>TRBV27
ASSSGRGPYNEQF
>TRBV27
ASSLLAGADTQY
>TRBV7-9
ASITPQGAQDEQF
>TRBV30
AWSPPRAGGPRSYEQY
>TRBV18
ASAQGYGT